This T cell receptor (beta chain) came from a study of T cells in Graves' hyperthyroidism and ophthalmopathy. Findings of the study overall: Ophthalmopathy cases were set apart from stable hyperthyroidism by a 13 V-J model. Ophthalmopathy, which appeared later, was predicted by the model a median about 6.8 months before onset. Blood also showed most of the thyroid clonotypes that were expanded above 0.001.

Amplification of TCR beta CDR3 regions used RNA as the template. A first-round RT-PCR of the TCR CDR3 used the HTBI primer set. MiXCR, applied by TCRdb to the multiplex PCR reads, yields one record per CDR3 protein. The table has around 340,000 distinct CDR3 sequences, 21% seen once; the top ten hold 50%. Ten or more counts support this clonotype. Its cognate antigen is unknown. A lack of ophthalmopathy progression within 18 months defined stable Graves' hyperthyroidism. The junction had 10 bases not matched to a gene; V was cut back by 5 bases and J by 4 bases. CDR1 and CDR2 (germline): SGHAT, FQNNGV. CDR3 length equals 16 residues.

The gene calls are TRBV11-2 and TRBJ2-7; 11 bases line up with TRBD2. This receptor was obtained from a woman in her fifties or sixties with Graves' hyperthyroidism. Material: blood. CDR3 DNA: TGTGCCAGCAGCCCCCCACTAGCGGGGGACCGTTACGAGCAGTACTTC. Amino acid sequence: CASSPPLAGDRYEQYF.